Shown below are 27 T cell receptor beta chains from a single sample sequenced in a study of blood T cell repertoires in COVID-19. Only in-frame clones appear in the TCRdb table, and some are missing; sequencing was by immunoSEQ multiplex PCR. The data contain 55,000 to 75,000 clones, around 80% of them singletons. The sequencing input was peripheral blood. These receptors were collected from a man older than 75 with acute or convalescent COVID-19.

This clone was seen a single time. The chain employs TRBV7-9 and TRBJ1-1; no firm D call. Germline values: CDR1 SEHNR, CDR2 FQNEAQ (reference sequence). Trimming took 5 bases from V and 6 from J, leaving 16 bases between them. The CDR3 consists of 14 residues. As DNA, the CDR3 is TGTGCCAGCAGCGAGCAGACTACGATGGCTGAAGCTTTCTTT. It encodes CASSEQTTMAEAFF.

The rearrangement joins TRBV7-2 to TRBJ2-7; TRBD2 matches at 9 bases. This CDR3 region has 15 residues. CDR1 and CDR2 (germline): SGHTA, FQGNSA. The ends lost 3 bases at V and 0 bases at J; junction bases unmatched: 3. The CDR3 is CASSFFSGGSYEQYF. The DNA of the CDR3 is TGTGCCAGCAGCTTTTTTAGCGGGGGCTCCTACGAGCAGTACTTC.

This chain joins TRBV15 and TRBJ2-7, with 9 bases matching TRBD2. V gave up 5 bases and J gave up 3 bases; unmatched junction bases: 5. Germline lookup yields CDR1 LNHNV and CDR2 YYDKDF (reference sequence). The CDR3 is 14 residues long. The CDR3 protein is CATSAPRGGYEQYF. The DNA for the CDR3 is TGTGCCACCAGCGCCCCGCGGGGGGGCTACGAGCAGTACTTC.

V usage is TRBV7-2 and J usage is TRBJ1-2; 10 bases map to TRBD1. The CDR3 is 17 amino acids. Germline values: CDR1 SGHTA, CDR2 FQGNSA. V gave up 5 bases and J gave up 4 bases; unmatched junction bases: 13. CDR3 in DNA: TGTGCCAGCAGCCTATCGGGACAGGGGATCGACGGCTATGGCTACACCTTC. It specifies CASSLSGQGIDGYGYTF.

The chain has TRBV7-3 and TRBJ2-7; possible D gene TRBD1, 5 bases. This CDR3 is 13 amino acids long. V was trimmed by 7 bases and J by 0 bases, leaving 10 bases between them. Germline loops: CDR1 SGHTA, CDR2 FQGTGA. CDR3 sequence: CASKARVSYEQYF. The CDR3 coding sequence is TGTGCCAGCAAGGCCAGGGTCTCCTACGAGCAGTACTTC.

The chain links TRBV18 to TRBJ2-1; D not resolved. Germline CDR1 is KGHSH and CDR2 is LQKENI. Trimming left V 3 bases short and J 10 bases short, with 10 bases between. This CDR3 has 12 amino acids. The CDR3 here is CASSPTRGEQFF. CDR3 nucleotide sequence: TGTGCCAGCTCACCGACTCGTGGGGAGCAGTTCTTC.

V usage is TRBV18 and J usage is TRBJ1-1, with TRBD1 matching 8 bases. Germline CDR1 is KGHSH and CDR2 is LQKENI. The CDR3 covers 12 residues. V shed 6 bases, J shed 6 bases, and the junction held 3 bases outside the gene matches. This CDR3 reads CASSPGGSEAFF. Written as DNA, the CDR3 is TGTGCCAGCTCGCCAGGGGGCTCTGAAGCTTTCTTT.

The rearrangement uses TRBV11-3 and TRBJ2-1; D gene ambiguous. The CDR3 has 13 amino acids. V was shortened by 1 base and J by 9 bases, with 10 bases between the two germline ends. CDR1 and CDR2 (germline): SGHNT, YENEEA. The CDR3 loop reads CASSLALASEQFF. As DNA, the CDR3 is TGTGCCAGCAGCTTAGCGTTAGCCTCTGAGCAGTTCTTC.

V and J are TRBV19 and TRBJ2-5; D call uncertain. This CDR3 region has 13 residues. V shed 5 bases and J shed 3 bases, with 10 bases lying between them. CDR1 is LNHDA and CDR2 is SQIVND in the germline V gene (reference sequence). CDR3 amino acids: CASSFVIEETQYF. Here the CDR3 DNA reads TGTGCCAGTAGTTTCGTTATAGAAGAGACCCAGTACTTC.

V is TRBV7-2 and J is TRBJ1-6; no firm D call. Germline V gives CDR1 SGHTA, CDR2 FQGNSA. The CDR3 loop spans 12 amino acids. In DNA form, the CDR3 reads TGTGCTATCAGAGGGAATAATTCACCCCTCCACTTT. Its translation is CAIRGNNSPLHF.

The chain has TRBV4-2 and TRBJ2-3, with a possible D match to TRBD1 (6 bases). Germline assignment: CDR1 LGHNA and CDR2 YNFKEQ. The ends were cut back, 1 base at V and 3 bases at J, with 8 bases in the middle. The CDR3 consists of 14 residues. This CDR3 reads CASSQVQGTDTQYF. The CDR3 DNA reads as TGTGCCAGCAGCCAAGTCCAGGGGACAGATACGCAGTATTTT.

In its sample, this clone was seen once. This rearrangement joins TRBV6-5 to TRBJ1-2; 7 bases map to TRBD1. Trimming removed 6 bases from V and 8 bases from J; junction bases left unmatched: 9. This CDR3 is built from 13 residues. Germline CDR1 is MNHEY and CDR2 is SVGAGI. The CDR3 coding sequence is TGTGCCAGCAGGCCGGGACAGCTTATAGGCTACACCTTC. Its protein is CASRPGQLIGYTF.

This chain joins TRBV4-3 and TRBJ1-1; 8 bases match TRBD1. Germline lookup yields CDR1 LGHNA and CDR2 YSLEER. Trimming cost V 2 bases and J 5 bases; bases outside gene matches: 10. The CDR3 is made up of 16 amino acids. CDR3 in amino acids: CASSQHGQGRGTEAFF. In DNA, the CDR3 is TGCGCCAGCAGCCAACATGGACAGGGACGGGGGACTGAAGCTTTCTTT.

J is TRBJ2-1 and V is TRBV5-1; possibly TRBD2 for D (5 bases). CDR1 SGHRS and CDR2 YFSETQ come from the germline V gene. Trimming took off 1 base at V and 5 bases at J, with 13 bases between the two ends. The length of the CDR3 is 15 residues. CDR3 DNA sequence: TGCGCCAGCAGCTTGCGGCTAGCCGCCCACAATGAGCAGTTCTTC. Residues: CASSLRLAAHNEQFF.

This clone was seen once. The gene calls are TRBV6-5 and TRBJ1-5; 8 bases are a match to TRBD1. The CDR3 extends over 13 amino acids. In germline, CDR1 is MNHEY, CDR2 SVGAGI. Losses at the gene ends were 6 bases for V and 6 bases for J; bases not matched to a gene: 4. In DNA, the CDR3 is TGTGCCAGCAGCAGGACAGGGTCTCAGCCCCAGCATTTT. Amino acid sequence: CASSRTGSQPQHF.

The chain is built from TRBV6-5 and TRBJ1-3; D gene ambiguous. This CDR3 spans 15 amino acids. Trimming cost V 8 bases and J 0 bases, with 14 bases left between them. Germline lookup yields CDR1 MNHEY and CDR2 SVGAGI. CDR3 DNA sequence: TGTGCCAGCCGTCGAAATTTAGTCTCTGGAAACACCATATATTTT. Translated: CASRRNLVSGNTIYF.

A few counts support this clone. The J gene is TRBJ2-1, the V gene TRBV24-1; the match to TRBD2 covers 11 bases. Germline trimming cut 2 bases from V and 6 bases from J; bases unmatched to any gene: 14. This CDR3 has 19 residues. Per germline, CDR1 KGHDR and CDR2 SFDVKD. CDR3 in DNA: TGTGCCACCAGTGATTCGGGACAGGGAACTAGCGGGAGACGCAATGAGCAGTTCTTC. Translation: CATSDSGQGTSGRRNEQFF.

This chain uses TRBV2 with TRBJ1-5, with 9 bases lining up with TRBD1. V lost 5 bases and J lost 1; bases outside the gene matches: 6. Germline V gene data show CDR1 as SNHLY and CDR2 as FYNNEI. This CDR3 comprises 16 residues. The CDR3 nucleotides are TGTGCCAGCAGTAAACAGGGGGCGGAGAGCAATCAGCCCCAGCATTTT. Its protein product is CASSKQGAESNQPQHF.

The rearrangement links TRBV2 to TRBJ1-5; D may be TRBD1 (6 bases). The germline gives CDR1 SNHLY, CDR2 FYNNEI. Trimming removed 9 bases at V and 3 bases at J, with 15 bases between. The CDR3 contains 14 residues. The CDR3 nucleotides are TGTGCCAGTGCCGGGACATTCCACAATCAGCCCCAGCATTTT. Protein sequence: CASAGTFHNQPQHF.

The chain recombines TRBV15 with TRBJ1-1; the match to TRBD1 covers 9 bases. This CDR3 has 15 residues. The V gene's germline CDR1 is LNHNV and CDR2 YYDKDF (reference sequence). Trimming took 3 bases from V and 6 from J; bases not matched to a gene: 8. For the CDR3, the DNA is TGTGCCACCAGCAGGGGGACAGGGACCATCGCTGAAGCTTTCTTT. Translating gives CATSRGTGTIAEAFF.

A few counts support this clone. V is TRBV19 and J is TRBJ1-5, with D perhaps matching TRBD1 (6 bases). The CDR3 is made up of 19 amino acids. Per the germline V gene, CDR1 is LNHDA and CDR2 is SQIVND (reference sequence). Between the trimmed V and J ends, which lost 0 bases and 0 bases, there was a span of 18 bases. CDR3 protein: CASSIDPAWDIYSNQPQHF. The DNA for the CDR3 is TGTGCCAGTAGTATAGATCCCGCTTGGGACATCTATAGCAATCAGCCCCAGCATTTT.

This clone was observed a few times. The J gene is TRBJ2-2, the V gene TRBV11-2; no reliable D call. This CDR3 has 14 residues. V was pared by 1 base and J by 2 bases, with 5 bases between. Germline lookup yields CDR1 SGHAT and CDR2 FQNNGV. DNA for the CDR3: TGTGCCAGCAGCTTAGTACAAAACACCGGGGAGCTGTTTTTT. Its translation: CASSLVQNTGELFF. Looking up the rest from reference TRBV11-2 and TRBJ2-2 gives the full variable domain: EAGVAQSPRYKIIEKRQSVAFWCNPISGHATLYWYQQILGQGPKLLIQFQNNGVVDDSQLPKDRFSAERLKGVDSTLKIQPAKLEDSAVYLCASSLVQNTGELFFGEGSRLTVL.

This chain connects TRBV7-3 to TRBJ2-5; D unclear. Germline CDR1 and CDR2: SGHTA and FQGTGA. V gave up 1 base and J gave up 5 bases, with 11 bases separating them. There are 14 residues in the CDR3. The CDR3 loop reads CASSLSTDAETQYF. CDR3 coding DNA: TGTGCCAGCAGCTTAAGTACAGATGCGGAGACCCAGTACTTC.

This chain links TRBV9 with TRBJ2-2; 10 positions agree with TRBD1. CDR3 length equals 15 residues. CDR1 and CDR2 (germline): SGDLS, YYNGEE. V gave up 4 bases and J gave up 4 bases; unmatched junction bases: 4. The chain's CDR3 is CASSTRQGATGELFF. CDR3 DNA: TGTGCCAGCAGCACACGACAGGGGGCCACCGGGGAGCTGTTTTTT.

The J gene is TRBJ2-2, the V gene TRBV6-2 or TRBV6-3; D is perhaps TRBD2 (5 bases). Germline values: CDR1 MNHEY, CDR2 SVGEGT. The CDR3 runs 22 residues. Trimming removed 6 bases at V and 0 bases at J, with 32 bases between. The CDR3 reads CASSHQGLSPLGREANTGELFF. In nucleotides, the CDR3 is TGTGCCAGCAGCCACCAAGGTTTATCACCTCTGGGGAGAGAGGCGAACACCGGGGAGCTGTTTTTT.

J is TRBJ2-5 and V is TRBV19; D remains unclear. The germline CDR1 and CDR2 sequences are LNHDA and SQIVND (reference sequence). The CDR3 spans 11 residues. V was trimmed by 8 bases and J by 4 bases, leaving 8 bases between them. CDR3 nucleotides: TGTGCCAGTGCCCACGGAGAGACCCAGTACTTC. This translates into CASAHGETQYF.

J is TRBJ1-2 and V is TRBV5-5; D gene uncertain. CDR3 length: 15 residues. Trimming removed 1 base from V and 5 bases from J, with 15 bases in between. CDR1 and CDR2 (germline): SGHKS, YYEKEE (reference sequence). This chain's CDR3 is CASSLLPQERYGYTF. In DNA form, the CDR3 reads TGTGCCAGCAGCTTGTTACCCCAGGAACGGTATGGCTACACCTTC.